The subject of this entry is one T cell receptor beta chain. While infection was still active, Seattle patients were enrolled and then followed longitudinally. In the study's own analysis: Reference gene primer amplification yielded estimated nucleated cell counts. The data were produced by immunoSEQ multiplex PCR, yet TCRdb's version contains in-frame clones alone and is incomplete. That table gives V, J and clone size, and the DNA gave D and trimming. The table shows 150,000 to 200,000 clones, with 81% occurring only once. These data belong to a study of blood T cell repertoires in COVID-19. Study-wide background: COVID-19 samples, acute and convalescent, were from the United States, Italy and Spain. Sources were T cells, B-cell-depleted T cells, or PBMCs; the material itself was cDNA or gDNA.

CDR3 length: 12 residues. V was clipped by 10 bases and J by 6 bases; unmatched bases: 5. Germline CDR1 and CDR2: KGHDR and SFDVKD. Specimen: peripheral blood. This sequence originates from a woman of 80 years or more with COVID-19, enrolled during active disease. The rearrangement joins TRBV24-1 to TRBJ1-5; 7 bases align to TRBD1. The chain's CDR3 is CATKGAGQPQHF. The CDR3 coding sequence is TGTGCCACTAAGGGGGCAGGTCAGCCCCAGCATTTT.